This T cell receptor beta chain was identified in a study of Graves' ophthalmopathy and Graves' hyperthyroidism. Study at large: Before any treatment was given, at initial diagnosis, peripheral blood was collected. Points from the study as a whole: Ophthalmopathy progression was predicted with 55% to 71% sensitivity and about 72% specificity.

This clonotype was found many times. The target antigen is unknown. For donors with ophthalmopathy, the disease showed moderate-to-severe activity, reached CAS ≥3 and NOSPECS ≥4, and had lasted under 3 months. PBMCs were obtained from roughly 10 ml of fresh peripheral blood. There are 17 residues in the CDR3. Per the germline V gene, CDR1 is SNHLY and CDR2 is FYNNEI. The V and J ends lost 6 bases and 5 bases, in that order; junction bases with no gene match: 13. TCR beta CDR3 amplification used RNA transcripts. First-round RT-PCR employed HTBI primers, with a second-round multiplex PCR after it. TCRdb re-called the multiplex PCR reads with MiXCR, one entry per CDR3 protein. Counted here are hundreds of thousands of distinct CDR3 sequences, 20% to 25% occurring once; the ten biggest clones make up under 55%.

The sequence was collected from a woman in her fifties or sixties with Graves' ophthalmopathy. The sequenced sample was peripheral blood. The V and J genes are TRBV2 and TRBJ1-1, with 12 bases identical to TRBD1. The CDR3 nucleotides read TGTGCCAGCAGACAGTCGGGACAGGGGGCCGGGAGGACTGAAGCTTTCTTT. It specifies CASRQSGQGAGRTEAFF.